Listed below are T cell receptor beta chains from one sample, sequenced in a study of cytotoxic CD8 clonotypes in ibrutinib-treated CLL. Sequenced by immunoSEQ multiplex PCR; TCRdb stores in-frame clones only, minus some. The sample lists roughly 250,000 clones, roughly 70% occurring once. Specimen: PBMCs, collected after 24 months of ibrutinib treatment. Receptors originate from a human donor with chronic lymphocytic leukemia. Each CDR3 is given with its conserved first and last residue. The order of the fields is V gene, clone size, CDR3 length, CDR3 protein. Clone size is not always given. Where it is, it says once, few, many or a class for expanded clones.

TRBV4-1	-	17	CASSQGETSGRAYEQYF
TRBV9	-	14	CASSGGLAGYEQYF
TRBV27	-	16	CASSLSASGGPYEQYF
TRBV7-3	-	17	CASSHYRGQGDTGELFF
TRBV19	-	16	CASSPDGTANTGELFF
TRBV30	-	16	CAWSVRAARGTHGYTF
TRBV7-2	-	14	CASSLVSGQGEQYF
TRBV29-1	-	11	CSVSSAGELFF
TRBV27	-	15	CATLAVRGRDYEQFF
TRBV7-2	once	15	CASSSGHILKNEQFF
TRBV27	-	18	CASSFGVGQTKSSYEQYF
TRBV9	-	14	CASSAGGAQETQYF
TRBV9	-	12	CASSVAGYEQFF
TRBV9	-	15	CASSEDQGAGDTQYF
TRBV7-2	-	13	CASSLDNLGPQHF
TRBV28	few	13	CASSSPQGGGYTF
TRBV28	-	13	CASSFRTPETQYF
TRBV29-1	few	14	CSVEVTNFSYEQYF
TRBV2	-	16	CATIPRDGATNEKLFF
TRBV2	-	13	CASRNQGSQPQHF
TRBV25-1	few	14	CASSEHRGKETQYF
TRBV2	-	14	CASSKDKGTDTQYF
TRBV2	once	12	CASMLATETQYF
TRBV9	few	14	CASTTGRSSYEQYF
TRBV7-2	-	16	CASSFSGTQGAGGYTF
TRBV29-1	once	15	CSVDGGTYNTGELFF
TRBV27	-	17	CASSFRPGTSGRYEQYF
TRBV18	-	15	CASSPPSGRDYEQYF
TRBV19	once	17	CASSIGLAGGPQETQYF
TRBV9	-	15	CASSPRDRGNYGYTF
TRBV27	-	14	CASSQSGSYNEQFF
TRBV29-1	-	12	CSAEDRDYEQYF
TRBV6-1	few	16	CASSEAAQGWADTQYF
TRBV14	-	15	CASSQVAGGSYEQYF
TRBV7-9	-	16	CASRDLAGGNHNEQFF
TRBV18	once	13	CASSPPGPDEQFF
TRBV28	few	17	CASSLEGRGLAKNIQYF
TRBV27	-	17	CASSLFPPAANTGELFF
TRBV29-1	few	11	CSAGQDYGYTF
TRBV30	many	13	CAWSITGANVLTF
TRBV5-1	few	13	CASSLGQNYEQYF
TRBV19	-	14	CASNLGVGANVLTF
TRBV7-9	-	16	CASSATPTGNLGEQFF